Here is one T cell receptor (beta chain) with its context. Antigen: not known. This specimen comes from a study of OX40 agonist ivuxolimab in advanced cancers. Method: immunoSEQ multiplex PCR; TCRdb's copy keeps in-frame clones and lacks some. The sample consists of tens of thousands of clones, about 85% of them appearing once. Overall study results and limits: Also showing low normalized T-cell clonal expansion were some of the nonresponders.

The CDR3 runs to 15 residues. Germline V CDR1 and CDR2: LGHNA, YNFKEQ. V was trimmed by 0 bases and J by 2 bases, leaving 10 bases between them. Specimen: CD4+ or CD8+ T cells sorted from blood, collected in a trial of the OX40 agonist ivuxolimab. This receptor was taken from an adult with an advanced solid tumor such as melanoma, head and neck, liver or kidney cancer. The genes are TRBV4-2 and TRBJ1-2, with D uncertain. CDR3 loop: CASSQDVVGNYGYTF. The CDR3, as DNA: TGTGCCAGCAGCCAAGATGTGGTCGGAAACTATGGCTACACCTTC.